This entry lists 13 T cell receptor beta chains sequenced from one sample in a study of shared clonotypes between healthy human individuals. Naive-designated CD8 cells lacked CD45RO, were positively enriched for CCR7, and omitted terminally differentiated effector memory CD45RA+ cells. The method was immunoSEQ multiplex PCR; TCRdb's version includes in-frame clones alone and lacks a portion of them. The sample has roughly 2,000,000 clones, around 95% seen once. The sequenced material came from naive CD8+ T cells from PBMCs. All receptors derive from a man aged 18 to 29 in good health. Some clones in this sample may be carry-over from other donors' samples.

Note on this clone: The sample holds other DNA sequences that translate to the same CDR3. This chain links TRBV9 with TRBJ2-3; possible D gene TRBD1, 7 bases. The CDR3 loop spans 14 amino acids. The V gene's germline CDR1 is SGDLS and CDR2 YYNGEE. V was shortened by 4 bases and J by 3 bases, with 12 bases between the two germline ends. The CDR3 region is CASSTSGGTDTQYF. The CDR3 nucleotides are TGTGCCAGCAGCACGTCAGGGGGGACAGATACGCAGTATTTT.

This chain's CDR3 is CASSLTGNYEQYF. The CDR3 nucleotides are TGTGCCAGCAGCTTGACAGGGAATTACGAGCAGTACTTC. This chain uses TRBV11-2 with TRBJ2-7, with 7 bases lining up with TRBD1. This CDR3 is 13 amino acids long. J lost 4 bases, V lost 3 bases, and 3 bases had no gene match. CDR1 and CDR2 from the germline V gene are SGHAT and FQNNGV.

This chain uses TRBV19 with TRBJ2-1, with 7 bases matching TRBD2. The junction had 0 bases not matched to a gene; V was cut back by 1 base and J by 3 bases. Germline V lookup: CDR1 LNHDA, CDR2 SQIVND (reference sequence). This CDR3 region has 14 residues. The CDR3 sequence: CASSIGDYYNEQFF. The CDR3 bases are TGTGCCAGTAGTATAGGGGACTACTACAATGAGCAGTTCTTC.

This clone came up once. The V and J genes are TRBV27 and TRBJ2-1; D is unclear. Germline CDR1 is MNHEY and CDR2 is SMNVEV (reference sequence). Trimming removed 6 bases at V and 6 bases at J, with 12 bases between. This CDR3 is 13 amino acids long. The DNA for the CDR3 is TGTGCCAGCAGCCCACTGCCCCCCAATGAGCAGTTCTTC. Its protein product is CASSPLPPNEQFF.

This sequence joins TRBV4-3 and TRBJ2-1, with 9 nucleotides matching TRBD2. Losses at the gene ends were 4 bases for V and 4 bases for J; bases not matched to a gene: 8. In germline, CDR1 is LGHNA, CDR2 YSLEER. CDR3 length: 16 residues. The CDR3 region has the DNA TGCGCCAGCAGCCCGGCCCTAGCGGGGAATTACAATGAGCAGTTCTTC. Translation gives CASSPALAGNYNEQFF.

The V and J genes are TRBV13 and TRBJ2-7; 8 bases are shared with TRBD1. J gave up 2 bases and V 5 bases, and 5 bases lay outside the gene matches. The CDR3 runs to 14 residues. Germline assignment: CDR1 PRHDT and CDR2 FYEKMQ (reference sequence). Written as DNA, the CDR3 is TGTGCCAGCAGCCACAGGGGGATCGCCTACGAGCAGTACTTC. It yields the protein CASSHRGIAYEQYF. Full variable domain (outside the CDR3, taken from reference TRBV13 and TRBJ2-7): AAGVIQSPRHLIKEKRETATLKCYPIPRHDTVYWYQQGPGQDPQFLISFYEKMQSDKGSIPDRFSAQQFSDYHSELNMSSLELGDSALYFCASSHRGIAYEQYFGPGTRLTVT.

This clone was detected only a few times. The chain has TRBV4-1 and TRBJ1-1; D may be TRBD1 (5 bases). Germline loops: CDR1 MGHRA, CDR2 YSYEKL. Trimming stripped 4 bases from V and 1 base from J, with 7 bases between. The CDR3 has 13 residues. The CDR3 bases are TGCGCCAGCAGCCCCGGACAGAACACTGAAGCTTTCTTT. Translated: CASSPGQNTEAFF.

As to this clone: This sample also contains other DNA sequences that code for the same CDR3. V and J are TRBV18 and TRBJ2-7, with D perhaps matching TRBD1 (6 bases). The CDR3 is 12 residues long. V was trimmed by 3 bases and J by 3 bases, leaving 6 bases between them. Looked up from germline, CDR1 is KGHSH and CDR2 is LQKENI. The DNA for the CDR3 is TGTGCCAGCTCACCGGACAGCTACGAGCAGTACTTC. Its protein product is CASSPDSYEQYF.

The V call is TRBV7-6, the J call TRBJ2-3; tentative D call: TRBD1 (6 bases). Trimming cost V 5 bases and J 3 bases, with 21 bases left between them. Germline CDR1 and CDR2: SGHVS and FNYEAQ. This CDR3 is built from 17 residues. DNA of the CDR3: TGTGCCAGCAGCCCTGTTTGGTCCACAGGGCCGACAGATACGCAGTATTTT. As protein: CASSPVWSTGPTDTQYF.

The chain links TRBV6-1 to TRBJ2-7; D is ambiguous. The V end lost 6 bases, the J end lost 4 bases, and 16 bases lay between the germline ends. The germline V gene encodes CDR1 MNHNS and CDR2 SASEGT. The CDR3 length is 14 residues. The CDR3 loop is CASSKTQRPYEQYF. The CDR3 DNA reads TGTGCCAGCAGCAAAACACAGCGACCTTACGAGCAGTACTTC.

The rearrangement links TRBV10-3 to TRBJ1-1; tentatively, D is TRBD1 (5 bases). V was pared by 0 bases and J by 1 base, with 6 bases between. The CDR3 extends over 14 amino acids. Looked up from germline, CDR1 is ENHRY and CDR2 is SYGVKD. The CDR3 protein is CAISESQGNTEAFF. CDR3 in DNA: TGTGCCATCAGTGAGTCCCAGGGGAACACTGAAGCTTTCTTT.

The J gene is TRBJ2-5, the V gene TRBV7-9; weak D call: TRBD2 (5 bases). The CDR3 covers 15 residues. With 2 bases removed from V and 5 bases from J, the gap between germline ends came to 15 bases. CDR1 is SEHNR, CDR2 FQNEAQ, per germline (reference sequence). CDR3: CASSLSGRRHETQYF. The CDR3 DNA is TGTGCCAGCAGCTTATCGGGAAGGCGGCACGAGACCCAGTACTTC. Full variable domain (missing parts from reference TRBV7-9 and TRBJ2-5): DTGVSQNPRHKITKRGQNVTFRCDPISEHNRLYWYRQTLGQGPEFLTYFQNEAQLEKSRLLSDRFSAERPKGSFSTLEIQRTEQGDSAMYLCASSLSGRRHETQYFGPGTRLLVL.

V gene TRBV5-1 combines with J gene TRBJ2-5, with 12 bases aligning to TRBD2. Germline assignment: CDR1 SGHRS and CDR2 YFSETQ. V trimming: 4 bases; J trimming: 5 bases; junction bases outside the gene matches: 18. There are 19 residues in the CDR3. CDR3 bases: TGCGCCAGCAGCCTATCGTTACGTCTAGCGGGAGGGCCGAGCGAGACCCAGTACTTC. Translated, it gives CASSLSLRLAGGPSETQYF.